Presented here are 13 T cell receptor beta chains from one specimen sequenced in a study of blood T cell repertoires in COVID-19. TCRdb keeps only in-frame clones here, not all; method: immunoSEQ multiplex PCR. The table includes some 270,000 clones, around 90% detected once. The specimen was PBMCs or T cells enriched from blood (not recorded which). These receptors all come from a woman in her forties who had recovered from COVID-19.

J is TRBJ1-5 and V is TRBV5-4, with D possibly matching TRBD1 (5 bases). The V gene lost 0 bases and the J gene lost 5 bases, with 15 bases spanning the gap. Germline CDR1 SGHNT, CDR2 YYREEE (reference sequence). The CDR3 contains 16 residues. The CDR3 loop is CASSLDPQGADQPQHF. The CDR3, as DNA: TGTGCCAGCAGCTTGGACCCTCAAGGGGCGGATCAGCCCCAGCATTTT.

The chain recombines TRBV5-4 with TRBJ2-3; no clear D gene. Germline V lookup: CDR1 SGHNT, CDR2 YYREEE (reference sequence). The CDR3 length is 14 residues. Trimming pared 0 bases from V and 3 bases from J, leaving 8 bases between. The CDR3 loop reads CASSLATRTDTQYF. The CDR3 coding sequence is TGTGCCAGCAGCTTGGCTACGAGGACAGATACGCAGTATTTT.

The genes are TRBV18 and TRBJ1-6, with D unresolved. Germline V gene sequence: CDR1 KGHSH, CDR2 LQKENI. The V gene lost 6 bases and the J gene lost 10 bases, with 13 bases spanning the gap. CDR3 size: 13 residues. The chain's CDR3 is CASSGDPESPLHF. The CDR3, as DNA: TGTGCCAGCTCTGGAGATCCGGAATCACCCCTCCACTTT.

This clone turned up a few times. The chain carries TRBV11-2 and TRBJ2-7, with a tentative D call TRBD1 (6 bases). The germline V gene encodes CDR1 SGHAT and CDR2 FQNNGV. V was shortened by 3 bases and J by 4 bases, with 10 bases between the two germline ends. This CDR3 is built from 13 residues. The CDR3 here is CASSFFQGYEQYF. The CDR3 DNA follows: TGTGCCAGCAGCTTTTTCCAGGGGTACGAGCAGTACTTC.

The V call is TRBV6-4, the J call TRBJ2-1; tentatively, D is TRBD1 (6 bases). Germline CDR1 and CDR2: MRHNA and SNTAGT. The CDR3 has 15 amino acids. V lost 6 bases and J 1 base, leaving 13 bases between the germline ends. CDR3 loop: CASSDRPGSYNEQFF. For the CDR3, the DNA is TGTGCCAGCAGCGACAGGCCCGGGTCCTACAATGAGCAGTTCTTC.

The chain links TRBV18 to TRBJ1-1; D is possibly TRBD1 (6 bases). CDR1 is KGHSH, CDR2 LQKENI, per germline. Trimming removed 1 base at V and 5 bases at J, with 11 bases between. The CDR3 loop spans 14 amino acids. The CDR3 nucleotides read TGTGCCAGCTCACCACTGTGGGGGCAGACTGAAGCTTTCTTT. This encodes CASSPLWGQTEAFF.

The V and J genes are TRBV6-5 and TRBJ2-2; D is possibly TRBD2 (6 bases). The germline V and J ends were trimmed by 7 bases and 3 bases, with 12 bases remaining between them. The CDR3 has 14 amino acids. The V gene's germline CDR1 is MNHEY and CDR2 SVGAGI. The CDR3 DNA reads as TGTGCCAGCATTCGAAGCGGGCACACCGGGGAGCTGTTTTTT. It is translated as CASIRSGHTGELFF.

The chain recombines TRBV18 with TRBJ1-1, with 7 bases matching TRBD1. Germline V CDR1 and CDR2: KGHSH, LQKENI. This CDR3 contains 15 residues. V shed 5 bases, J shed 4 bases, and the junction held 10 bases outside the gene matches. This CDR3 reads CASSYDRAGGTEAFF. CDR3 DNA: TGTGCCAGCTCATACGACAGGGCAGGGGGCACTGAAGCTTTCTTT. The full variable domain, its missing parts supplied by reference TRBV18 and TRBJ1-1, is NAGVMQNPRHLVRRRGQEARLRCSPMKGHSHVYWYRQLPEEGLKFMVYLQKENIIDESGMPKERFSAEFPKEGPSILRIQQVVRGDSAAYFCASSYDRAGGTEAFFGQGTRLTVV.

The CDR3 loop reads CASSLMGGRDEKLFF. CDR3 nucleotides: TGTGCCAGCAGCCTGATGGGGGGGAGGGATGAAAAACTGTTTTTT. This sequence joins TRBV5-4 and TRBJ1-4, with D possibly matching TRBD1 (5 bases). Germline V lookup: CDR1 SGHNT, CDR2 YYREEE (reference sequence). This CDR3 is built from 15 residues. Trimming pared 4 bases from V and 6 bases from J, leaving 16 bases between. The full variable domain, completed using reference TRBV5-4 and TRBJ1-4, is ETGVTQSPTHLIKTRGQQVTLRCSSQSGHNTVSWYQQALGQGPQFIFQYYREEENGRGNFPPRFSGLQFPNYSSELNVNALELDDSALYLCASSLMGGRDEKLFFGSGTQLSVL.

About this clone itself: The same CDR3 also results from other DNA sequences found in this sample. CDR3 sequence: CASSSDSTSGNTIYF. CDR3 DNA: TGTGCCAGCAGTTCGGACAGCACATCTGGAAACACCATATATTTT. The chain has TRBV7-3 and TRBJ1-3; D is perhaps TRBD1 (6 bases). Deletions cut 6 bases from V and 1 base from J, with 13 bases between. Germline lookup yields CDR1 SGHTA and CDR2 FQGTGA. This CDR3 contains 15 residues.

This clone was observed a handful of times. The chain combines TRBV28 with TRBJ1-5; 8 bases fit TRBD1. The length of the CDR3 is 18 residues. V gave up 4 bases and J gave up 3 bases; unmatched junction bases: 14. Germline CDR1 reads MDHEN; CDR2 reads SYDVKM. Here the CDR3 reads CASSSLFLQGGYNQPQHF. As DNA, the CDR3 is TGTGCCAGCAGTTCCCTTTTCTTACAGGGGGGGTACAATCAGCCCCAGCATTTT. The whole variable domain, filled in from reference TRBV28 and TRBJ1-5, reads DVKVTQSSRYLVKRTGEKVFLECVQDMDHENMFWYRQDPGLGLRLIYFSYDVKMKEKGDIPEGYSVSREKKERFSLILESASTNQTSMYLCASSSLFLQGGYNQPQHFGDGTRLSIL.

This clone was observed a handful of times. This chain's CDR3 is CAWTRATSGRAGELFF. CDR3 DNA sequence: TGTGCCTGGACGAGGGCGACTAGCGGGAGGGCCGGGGAGCTGTTTTTT. The V and J genes are TRBV30 and TRBJ2-2; TRBD2 aligns across 14 bases. Looked up from germline, CDR1 is GTSNPN and CDR2 is SVGIG (reference sequence). The CDR3 extends over 16 amino acids. The trim removed 4 bases at V and 6 bases at J, leaving 7 bases unmatched. Full variable domain (missing parts from reference TRBV30 and TRBJ2-2): SQTIHQWPATLVQPVGSPLSLECTVEGTSNPNLYWYRQAAGRGLQLLFYSVGIGQISSEVPQNLSASRPQDRQFILSSKKLLLSDSGFYLCAWTRATSGRAGELFFGEGSRLTVL.

The V call is TRBV6-4, the J call TRBJ2-1; 12 nucleotides align to TRBD2. V lost 6 bases to trimming and J lost 7 bases; unmatched junction nucleotides: 4. CDR1 and CDR2 from the germline V gene are MRHNA and SNTAGT. The CDR3 contains 14 residues. The CDR3 bases are TGTGCCAGCAGCGGACTAGCGGGATCGAATGAGCAGTTCTTC. Translating it yields CASSGLAGSNEQFF.